A single T cell receptor beta chain is shown here with its context. This entry belongs to a study of blood T cell repertoires in COVID-19. Germline V CDR1 and CDR2: MNHEY, SVGEGT. The germline V and J ends were trimmed by 5 bases and 7 bases, with 12 bases remaining between them. The CDR3 has 13 residues. The repertoire was sequenced with immunoSEQ multiplex PCR; TCRdb's copy has only in-frame clones and lacks some. The table lists 75,000 to 100,000 clones, 60% to 85% of them singletons. The rearrangement joins TRBV6-2 or TRBV6-3 to TRBJ1-5; no definite D call. The sequenced sample was peripheral blood. This clonotype was sampled from an elderly woman with acute or convalescent COVID-19. CDR3 sequence: CASSTDGVQPQHF. CDR3 bases: TGTGCCAGCAGTACCGACGGGGTCCAGCCCCAGCATTTT.